The 3 T cell receptor beta chains below come from one sample, sequenced in a study of T cell responses to AZD1222 COVID-19 vaccine. The repertoire was sequenced with immunoSEQ multiplex PCR; TCRdb's copy has only in-frame clones and lacks some. The table lists some 120,000 clones, under 90% of them singletons. This specimen was peripheral blood, taken on day 0 of AZD1222 vaccination. Receptors originate from an adult in good health.

This chain links TRBV27 with TRBJ2-7; 11 bases fit TRBD1. The CDR3 length is 14 residues. V shed 6 bases, J shed 1 base, and the junction held 2 bases outside the gene matches. The V gene's germline CDR1 is MNHEY and CDR2 SMNVEV (reference sequence). The CDR3 protein is CASSRDRGSYEQYF. The DNA of the CDR3 is TGTGCCAGCAGCCGGGACAGGGGGTCCTACGAGCAGTACTTC.

The chain recombines TRBV11-2 with TRBJ2-3; D possibly corresponds to TRBD2 (5 bases). Deletions cut 3 bases from V and 0 bases from J, with 10 bases between. The CDR3 runs to 15 residues. Germline V gene lookup returns CDR1 SGHAT and CDR2 FQNNGV. CDR3 nucleotides: TGTGCCAGCAGCTTGAGCGGTACTAGCACAGATACGCAGTATTTT. Protein product: CASSLSGTSTDTQYF.

The V call is TRBV6-5, the J call TRBJ2-7, with 11 nucleotides matching TRBD1. This CDR3 has 15 amino acids. Trimming took 7 bases from V and 2 from J; bases not matched to a gene: 7. The germline CDR1 and CDR2 sequences are MNHEY and SVGAGI. The CDR3 sequence is CASNSRDRGAYEQYF. For the CDR3, the DNA is TGTGCCAGCAACTCCCGGGACAGGGGGGCCTACGAGCAGTACTTC.